This T cell receptor (beta chain) was sequenced in a study of technical replicates of blood from a few donors. The V end was cut by 5 bases, the J end by 0 bases, with 20 bases between. CDR1 is SEHNR and CDR2 is FQNEAQ in the germline V gene (reference sequence). This CDR3 has 18 amino acids. This clone was observed a single time. Libraries were prepared by immunoSEQ multiplex PCR; TCRdb keeps only in-frame clonotypes and omits some of them. The sample has tens of thousands of clones, under 95% seen once. V gene TRBV7-9 combines with J gene TRBJ2-1; D not resolved. The receptor was isolated from a human donor in good health. Sequencing input: T cells isolated from PBMCs. The chain's CDR3 is CASSPILTIKSSYNEQFF. In DNA form, the CDR3 reads TGTGCCAGCAGCCCCATACTTACTATAAAAAGCTCCTACAATGAGCAGTTCTTC.